Listed here is a single TCR beta chain. There is no known antigen for this receptor. No base qualities exist here, and no much larger clone lies one base off it. This record belongs to a study of a mutant IDH1 vaccine in newly diagnosed glioma (dated by TCRdb to about 2021). Background on the whole study: Across visits V03 through V10, patients got a total of eight vaccinations, given in weeks 1, 3, 5, 7, 11, 15, 19 and 23. Before enrollment, most patients had been given radiochemotherapy with temozolomide as standard therapy, while the rest had received either radiotherapy alone or temozolomide alone. Vaccination began 4-6 weeks after radiotherapy alone, or alongside temozolomide cycles in the chemotherapy-containing groups. Six visits were used for peripheral blood collection: V03 (baseline), V05, V07, V10, V12 and V13. For exploratory analyses, under 30 treated patients had longitudinal TCRB deep sequencing done wherever samples were available. Of the 32 treated patients, roughly 60% were male and about 40% were female, and the mean age was approximately 39 years. Overall results and qualifications from the work: Availability determined which PBMC samples were chosen for TCRB deep sequencing. Pseudoprogression seemed to be unrelated to changes in the top peripheral T cell clonotypes found by TCRB sequencing. The authors noted that analyses of patient blood samples could not be reproduced because of sample limitations. Immune responses induced by the vaccine were seen in 93.3% of patients across multiple MHC alleles.

The CDR3 spans 13 residues, from the cysteine through the phenylalanine. Just CDR3 DNA is preserved here, 39 bases in frame from base 1. Compared with germline, V lacks 3 bases and J lacks 7 bases; bases without a gene match: 5. From the germline V gene (reference sequence), CDR1 is LNHDA and CDR2 is SQIVND. Library creation used the immunoSEQ multiplex PCR assay. The hsTCRB Kit was used according to the manufacturer's protocol to amplify rearranged TCR beta chain sequences. Sequencing of TCRB libraries was carried out on an Illumina MiSeq. The authors' analysis ran thus. Demultiplexing, trimming and gene mapping were performed with the kit vendor's proprietary platform. Here the immuneACCESS table is served through TCRdb, limited to in-frame sequences with V and J called. Missing clones are a known gap in these copies; in checked studies unresolved V genes cover under half, and the rest lacks a known reason. V, J and clone size reflect that table, while D and trimming were determined from the DNA. This sample holds 30,000 to 40,000 clones; approximately 80% were observed only once. 9.5% to 13% of the sample is in the top ten clones.

The sample's time point label, decoded: week 5, during vaccination. Every vaccine dose consisted of 300 ug of a 20-mer mutant IDH1 peptide in Montanide, administered subcutaneously together with topical imiquimod. Newly diagnosed WHO grade 3 or 4 IDH1-mutant astrocytomas showing loss of nuclear ATRX were present in the donors. The samples were drawn from NOA16, a multicentre, single-arm, open-label phase I trial in Germany that tested a mutant IDH1 peptide vaccine in humans for the first time. The DNeasy Blood and Tissue Kit was used to extract genomic DNA from EDTA blood for TCRB sequencing. Sequenced here: PBMCs, sampled from a glioma patient whose treatment included an IDH1 peptide vaccine. This receptor was obtained from a man aged 50-59 years with glioma. The rearrangement joined TRBV19 to TRBJ1-2; 7 nucleotides in the junction match TRBD1. For the CDR3, the sequence is CASSIDRVGGYTF. DNA sequence: TGTGCCAGTAGTATCGACAGGGTGGGTGGCTACACCTTC.